Listed below are T cell receptor beta chains from one sample, sequenced in a study of blood T cell repertoires in COVID-19. Data came from immunoSEQ multiplex PCR; TCRdb stores just in-frame clones and leaves some out. The table has about 230,000 clones, roughly 87% seen once; the top ten hold 10% to 14%. The sample taken for sequencing was PBMCs or T cells enriched from blood (not recorded which). The receptors were sampled from a man aged 25 to 45 who had recovered from COVID-19. Each CDR3 is given without its conserved first and last residue.

V gene | CDR3 protein
TRBV28 | ASSLYGGGGNTEAF
TRBV5-1 | ASSLSGITGELF
TRBV7-2 | ASSFSTGDNYGYT
TRBV7-8 | ASSLGWGTGGYEQY
TRBV7-2 | ASSPDRATGELF
TRBV27 | ASSQTGRGETQY
TRBV18 | ASSGGQVNQPQH
TRBV19 | ASKAGARNNQPQH
TRBV19 | ASRSIERYNEQF
TRBV10-3 | AISPGTDTQY
TRBV5-4 | ASRHPGFGANVLT
TRBV5-1 | ASSSTGLIDNEQF
TRBV7-6 | ASSLGGTYNSPLH
TRBV28 | ASKLGTGELF
TRBV10-1 | ASRPGPGNTEAF
TRBV6-5 | ASSYSGTGDSEQY
TRBV4-2 | ASSLYPGQGATDTQY
TRBV28 | ASSFWGEAYQPQH
TRBV7-9 | ASSPQGALSQPQH
TRBV4-2 | ASSQATGLAFSYEQY
TRBV6-5 | ASTSPSQGVTEAF
TRBV20-1 | SAREAF
TRBV29-1 | SVEDLAQQGLETQY
TRBV6-6 | ASSLVPGQDYEQY
TRBV3-1/TRBV3-2 | ASSPQGFLSSPLH
TRBV19 | ASSSQGQGANQPQH
TRBV5-6 | ASSSTGTGRQPQH